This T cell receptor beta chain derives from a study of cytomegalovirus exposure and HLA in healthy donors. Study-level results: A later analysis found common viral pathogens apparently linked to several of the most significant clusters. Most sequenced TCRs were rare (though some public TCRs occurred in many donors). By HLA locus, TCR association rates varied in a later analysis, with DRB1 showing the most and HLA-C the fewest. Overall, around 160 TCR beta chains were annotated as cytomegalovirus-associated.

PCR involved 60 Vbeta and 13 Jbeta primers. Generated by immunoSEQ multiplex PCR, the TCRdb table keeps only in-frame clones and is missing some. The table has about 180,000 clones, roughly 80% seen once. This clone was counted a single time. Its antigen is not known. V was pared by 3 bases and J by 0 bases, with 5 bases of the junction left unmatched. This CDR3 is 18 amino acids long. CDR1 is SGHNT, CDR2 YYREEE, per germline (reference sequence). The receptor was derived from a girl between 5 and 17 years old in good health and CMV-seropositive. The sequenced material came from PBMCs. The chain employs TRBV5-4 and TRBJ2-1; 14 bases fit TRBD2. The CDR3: CASSSTGTSGSSYNEQFF. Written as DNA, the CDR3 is TGTGCCAGCAGCTCCACTGGGACTAGCGGGAGCTCCTACAATGAGCAGTTCTTC.